This TCR beta chain was retrieved from a study of T cells after posttransplantation cyclophosphamide. Study-level results: Blood and skin or GI T cell repertoires showed limited TRB overlap. After PTCy, TRB diversity resembled that of CNI/methotrexate controls. Donor-recipient repertoire similarity was low at 1-2 months, rising over year one.

On this clone itself: Its antigen is still unknown.

With V trimmed by 4 bases and J by 8 bases, 16 bases remained unmatched. The CDR3 totals 17 residues. CDR1 and CDR2 from the germline V gene are SGHRS and YFSETQ. Clones were read by immunoSEQ multiplex PCR, and TCRdb kept only the in-frame ones, dropping some. The sample has 20,000 to 30,000 clones, more than 70% seen once. The clonotype was recovered from an older woman with a blood cancer, CMV-positive, and with a related stem cell donor. Sequenced input: PBMCs. The chain links TRBV5-1 to TRBJ2-1; 9 bases are shared with TRBD1. The CDR3 nucleotides read TGCGCCAGCAGCAAGTCCCACGGGACAGGGATTCGCGATGAGCAGTTCTTC. Amino acids: CASSKSHGTGIRDEQFF.